This TCR beta chain is from a study of metastatic and nonmetastatic thyroid tumors. Study-level information: Malignant and benign thyroid patients had repertoires compared in peripheral blood and tumor or nodule tissue.

Among the patients, none had received any treatment before thyroid surgery. TCRdb re-called clones via MiXCR from the PCR reads. The sample has about 9,300 clones, around 31% seen once; the top ten hold over 20%. The trim removed 4 bases at V and 6 bases at J, leaving 9 bases unmatched. Germline CDR1 and CDR2: SGHNT and YENEEA. There are 15 residues in the CDR3. The receptor was derived from a female donor with papillary thyroid cancer or a benign thyroid nodule (not recorded which). Some clones in this sample may be carry-over from other donors' samples. Sequencing was carried out using tumor tissue. The chain joins TRBV11-3 to TRBJ2-3, with TRBD2 matching over 8 bases. The DNA for the CDR3 is TGTGCCAGCAGCTCTAGGACTAGCCCCCCCGATACGCAGTATTTT. Its protein product is CASSSRTSPPDTQYF.